The present TCR beta chain was sequenced within a study of cytomegalovirus exposure and HLA in healthy donors. This PCR relied on a set of 60 Vbeta primers and 13 Jbeta primers. TCRdb's copy holds only in-frame clones and misses some; the assay was immunoSEQ multiplex PCR. The sample lists about 250,000 clones; around 78% were seen once. V was clipped by 0 bases and J by 4 bases, with 12 bases between them. The CDR3 consists of 15 residues. Germline loops: CDR1 SGHNT, CDR2 YENEEA. This sequence was found in a boy aged 10-17 years in good health and CMV-seronegative. V is TRBV11-3 and J is TRBJ1-2; D remains unclear. Input material: PBMCs. CDR3 coding DNA: TGTGCCAGCAGCTTAGATCCGGGGAGAGGCTATGGCTACACCTTC. Translating gives CASSLDPGRGYGYTF.